One and the same sample provided the 18 T cell receptor beta chains below, sequenced in a study of blood T cell repertoires in COVID-19. Measured with immunoSEQ multiplex PCR; TCRdb has only the in-frame clones, and not every one. Of 150,000 or so clones in the sample, 75% to 85% were seen once. The sequenced sample was peripheral blood. Source of these receptors: a human donor with acute or convalescent COVID-19. The donor label of this sample is uncertain.

The table lists this clone with a few counts. V usage is TRBV5-4 and J usage is TRBJ1-5; D is ambiguous. Germline CDR1 SGHNT, CDR2 YYREEE (reference sequence). Between the trimmed V and J ends, which lost 7 bases and 4 bases, there was a span of 12 bases. The length of the CDR3 is 13 residues. CDR3 amino acids: CASSAGENQPQHF. The CDR3 DNA reads as TGTGCCAGCTCGGCCGGGGAAAATCAGCCCCAGCATTTT.

The V gene is TRBV5-6, the J gene TRBJ1-4; 7 bases fit TRBD1. Germline V gene data show CDR1 as SGHDT and CDR2 as YYEEEE. This CDR3 is 15 amino acids long. Unmatched junction bases numbered 10, after V lost 2 bases and J lost 9 bases. Here the CDR3 reads CASSFGWTGVQKLFF. The DNA for the CDR3 is TGTGCCAGCAGCTTCGGCTGGACAGGAGTTCAAAAACTGTTTTTT.

This clone was detected only once. The chain is built from TRBV19 and TRBJ1-2; the D is unclear. Trimming cost V 5 bases and J 4 bases, with 11 bases left between them. This CDR3 comprises 13 residues. CDR1 LNHDA and CDR2 SQIVND come from the germline V gene (reference sequence). The CDR3 sequence is CASSFPGFYGYTF. The CDR3, as DNA: TGTGCCAGTAGTTTCCCGGGGTTCTATGGCTACACCTTC.

The chain carries TRBV30 and TRBJ1-4; 8 bases are shared with TRBD1. Germline CDR1 reads GTSNPN; CDR2 reads SVGIG (reference sequence). J was trimmed by 2 bases and V by 5 bases; bases with no gene match: 1. This CDR3 spans 13 amino acids. The CDR3, as DNA: TGTGCCTGGGGACAGGGCACTAATGAAAAACTGTTTTTT. The encoded protein is CAWGQGTNEKLFF.

On this clone itself: Other nucleotide sequences from this sample produce the same CDR3. The chain carries TRBV6-5 and TRBJ1-3, with D perhaps TRBD1 (6 bases). Trimming took 5 bases from V and 1 from J, leaving 12 bases between them. Germline CDR1 reads MNHEY; CDR2 reads SVGAGI. The CDR3 has 15 residues. The CDR3 nucleotides read TGTGCCAGCAGTAGAGGACAGTTGTCTGGAAACACCATATATTTT. Translated, it gives CASSRGQLSGNTIYF.

This clone was counted once. The junction does not match germline at one end; this may be a read error. This CDR3 is CAWGTRGQGF. CDR3 sequence (DNA): TGTGCCTGGGGCACCCGGGGACAGGGCTTC. V and J are TRBV30 and TRBJ1-2, with 9 bases identical to TRBD1. Looked up from germline, CDR1 is GTSNPN and CDR2 is SVGIG (reference sequence). The CDR3 loop spans 10 amino acids. The complete variable domain, with remaining parts taken from reference TRBV30 and TRBJ1-2, reads SQTIHQWPATLVQPVGSPLSLECTVEGTSNPNLYWYRQAAGRGLQLLFYSVGIGQISSEVPQNLSASRPQDRQFILSSKKLLLSDSGFYLCAWGTRGQGFGSGTRLTVV.

The V gene is TRBV10-3, the J gene TRBJ2-3; 7 bases align to TRBD1. Germline CDR1 is ENHRY and CDR2 is SYGVKD. V was clipped by 10 bases and J by 0 bases; unmatched bases: 7. The length of the CDR3 is 14 residues. The CDR3 loop is CATADRSSTDTQYF. The CDR3 nucleotides are TGTGCCACGGCGGACAGGTCTAGCACAGATACGCAGTATTTT.

The rearrangement links TRBV7-9 to TRBJ2-3; no firm D call. The germline V and J ends were trimmed by 5 bases and 2 bases, with 8 bases remaining between them. The CDR3 extends over 13 amino acids. The germline gives CDR1 SEHNR, CDR2 FQNEAQ (reference sequence). This chain's CDR3 is CASSPEFTDTQYF. DNA of the CDR3: TGTGCCAGCAGCCCGGAGTTCACAGATACGCAGTATTTT.

V is TRBV6-2 or TRBV6-3 and J is TRBJ2-7; D unclear. Germline CDR1 and CDR2: MNHEY and SVGEGT. Trimming took 6 bases from V and 4 from J, leaving 7 bases between them. The CDR3 totals 11 residues. DNA of the CDR3: TGTGCCAGCAGCAACGGGTACGAGCAGTACGTC. Translating it yields CASSNGYEQYV.

The chain joins TRBV5-6 to TRBJ1-2; D might be TRBD1 (5 bases). The CDR3 has 14 residues. The V gene lost 3 bases and the J gene lost 2 bases, with 11 bases spanning the gap. Per germline, CDR1 SGHDT and CDR2 YYEEEE. CDR3 coding DNA: TGTGCCAGCAGCTGGCTCCCAGGGAACTATGGCTACACCTTC. This sequence encodes CASSWLPGNYGYTF.

This clone was picked up one time. The chain is built from TRBV5-1 and TRBJ2-2; D is unclear. Germline CDR1 and CDR2: SGHRS and YFSETQ. V lost 3 bases and J 1 base, leaving 4 bases between the germline ends. CDR3 length: 13 residues. The chain's CDR3 is CASSSLNTGELFF. Written as DNA, the CDR3 is TGCGCCAGCAGCTCGTTGAACACCGGGGAGCTGTTTTTT.

The chain combines TRBV30 with TRBJ1-2, with 7 bases identical to TRBD1. Trimming removed 0 bases from V and 7 bases from J; junction bases left unmatched: 5. Germline values: CDR1 GTSNPN, CDR2 SVGIG (reference sequence). The CDR3 extends over 13 amino acids. CDR3 sequence (DNA): TGTGCCTGGAGTGTGCCGGGACAGTCTGGCTACACCTTC. Translation gives CAWSVPGQSGYTF.

The V gene is TRBV6-5, the J gene TRBJ1-1; possible D gene TRBD1, 5 bases. Germline V gives CDR1 MNHEY, CDR2 SVGAGI. This CDR3 contains 14 residues. The V end was cut by 6 bases, the J end by 1 base, with 12 bases between. Written as DNA, the CDR3 is TGTGCCAGCAGAGGTCGACAGCAGAACACTGAAGCTTTCTTT. This gives the protein CASRGRQQNTEAFF.

V usage is TRBV3-1 (or the pseudogene TRBV3-2) and J usage is TRBJ2-1; 10 nucleotides match TRBD2. The V gene end was trimmed by 4 bases and the J gene end by 6 bases; junction bases not matched to a gene: 6. Germline V gene data show CDR1 as LGHDT and CDR2 as YNNKEL (reference sequence). This CDR3 spans 15 amino acids. The chain's CDR3 is CASSRSGGASNEQFF. For the CDR3, the DNA is TGTGCCAGCAGCCGCAGCGGGGGGGCTTCCAATGAGCAGTTCTTC.

V is TRBV6-5 and J is TRBJ1-2; no reliable D call. This CDR3 contains 10 residues. Trimming removed 6 bases at V and 5 bases at J, with 4 bases between. Germline CDR1 is MNHEY and CDR2 is SVGAGI. The CDR3 reads CASSLYGYTF. In nucleotides, the CDR3 is TGTGCCAGCAGCTTGTATGGCTACACCTTC.

This clone was recorded a few times. The genes are TRBV27 and TRBJ1-2, with 8 nucleotides matching TRBD1. CDR1 and CDR2 from the germline V gene are MNHEY and SMNVEV (reference sequence). Losses at the gene ends were 6 bases for V and 4 bases for J; bases not matched to a gene: 7. The CDR3 sequence is 14 residues long. CDR3 DNA sequence: TGTGCCAGCAGGTCAGGGGGCGCGGGCTATGGCTACACCTTC. Translation: CASRSGGAGYGYTF.

V gene TRBV18 combines with J gene TRBJ2-3; 7 nucleotides line up with TRBD2. The CDR3 spans 13 residues. Trimming removed 2 bases from V and 4 bases from J; junction bases left unmatched: 0. Germline V gene data show CDR1 as KGHSH and CDR2 as LQKENI. CDR3 loop: CASSPGRADTQYF. The DNA of the CDR3 is TGTGCCAGCTCACCAGGGAGGGCAGATACGCAGTATTTT.

The chain carries TRBV18 and TRBJ1-5; possible D gene TRBD1, 6 bases. Trimming shortened V by 6 bases and J by 4 bases, and 16 bases separated the two germline ends. Germline loops: CDR1 KGHSH, CDR2 LQKENI. CDR3 length: 15 amino acids. The CDR3: CASSSAPQGNQPQHF. The CDR3 DNA reads as TGTGCCAGCTCCTCCGCTCCCCAGGGGAATCAGCCCCAGCATTTT.